This is a list of T cell receptor beta chains from one sample in a study of Tregs in tolerant kidney transplant recipients. The table came from immunoSEQ multiplex PCR; TCRdb's copy has only in-frame clones and leaves some out. Of about 100,000 clones detected, 90% appear once; the ten largest clones hold approximately 0.3%. Material: CD4+ T cells from blood, obtained before the transplant. The source is a human donor who received a combined kidney and bone marrow transplant. Each CDR3 is given with its conserved first and last residue. The D gene is left open where the match is weak. For some rows the clone size is stated as once, few or many, or as a class when expanded; others skip it.

>NA|TRBV28|NA|TRBJ2-5
TGTGCCAGCAGTTTAGGAGGGACGGTAGAGACCCAGTACTTC
CASSLGGTVETQYF
>NA|TRBV9|once|TRBJ2-1
TGTGCCAGCGAGGCGGTGAATGAGCAGTTCTTC
CASEAVNEQFF
>TRBD2|TRBV7-2|NA|TRBJ2-1
TGTGCCAGCAGCTTAGTGGCTAGCGGGAGGATTGGAGGCAATGAGCAGTTCTTC
CASSLVASGRIGGNEQFF
>NA|TRBV6-1|once|TRBJ2-7
TGTGCCAGCAGGAGCGGCAACTACGAGCAGTACTTC
CASRSGNYEQYF
>TRBD2|TRBV30|NA|TRBJ2-7
TGTGCCTGGGGGACTAGCGGGATGTACGAGCAGTACTTC
CAWGTSGMYEQYF
>NA|TRBV28|few|TRBJ1-2
TGTGCCAGCAGGCAGGGGAACGACTATGGCTACACCTTC
CASRQGNDYGYTF
>TRBD1|TRBV10-1|NA|TRBJ2-1
TGCGCCAGCAGTGAGTCCTTGCGGACAGGGGCAGTGGATGAGCAGTTCTTC
CASSESLRTGAVDEQFF
>NA|TRBV21-1|NA|TRBJ2-1
TGTGCCAGCACCGTTACCTCGACAGGGGGACAGAACAATGAGCAGTTCTTC
CASTVTSTGGQNNEQFF
>NA|TRBV9|NA|TRBJ1-2
TGTGCCAGCAGCGTAGTTAGGGGAGGCGATGGCTACACCTTC
CASSVVRGGDGYTF
>NA|TRBV6-5|NA|TRBJ1-4
TGTGCCAGCAGCAACGGAGGTGAAAAACTGTTTTTT
CASSNGGEKLFF
>NA|TRBV5-1|NA|TRBJ1-5
TGCGCCAGCAGCTTAGGCGGTAACAATCAGCCCCAGCATTTT
CASSLGGNNQPQHF
>TRBD1|TRBV9|NA|TRBJ2-2
TGTGCCAGCAGCGTAAGATCCGGGGGACAGGGGGCCTTCGGGGAGCTGTTTTTT
CASSVRSGGQGAFGELFF
>TRBD2|TRBV2|NA|TRBJ2-3
TGTGCCAGCAGCGGTAGCGGGGGGGCCTTGGATACGCAGTATTTT
CASSGSGGALDTQYF
>NA|TRBV6-5|NA|TRBJ1-4
TGTGCCAGCAGTTACTCAGGCGCAGGGGTTAATGAAAAACTGTTTTTT
CASSYSGAGVNEKLFF
>NA|TRBV21-1|NA|TRBJ2-3
TGTGCCAGCAGCTTCTTGGCTCGGGCAGATACGCAGTATTTT
CASSFLARADTQYF
>NA|TRBV18|NA|TRBJ1-3
TGTGCCAGCTCACATAGCGGGGGAGCCCCTGGAAACACCATATATTTT
CASSHSGGAPGNTIYF
>TRBD1|TRBV18|NA|TRBJ2-7
TGTGCCAGCTCGCCGGGACAGGGGGGCGAGCAGTACTTC
CASSPGQGGEQYF
>NA|TRBV2|NA|TRBJ2-5
TGTGCCAGCAGTGCCGAAGAGACCCAGTACTTC
CASSAEETQYF
>TRBD2|TRBV28|NA|TRBJ2-1
TGTGCCAGCAGTTTACCCGGGACTAGCGGGATAGGTGAGCAGTTCTTC
CASSLPGTSGIGEQFF
>TRBD2|TRBV6-5|once|TRBJ2-7
TGTGCCAGCAGGCTACGGGGGGGCTACGAGCAGTACTTC
CASRLRGGYEQYF
>NA|TRBV25-1|NA|TRBJ1-2
TGTGCCAGCAGTGAAGACCGACAGTATCGTGGCTACACCTTC
CASSEDRQYRGYTF
>TRBD1|TRBV27|NA|TRBJ2-6
TGTGCCAGCGGCGGGACAGGGGTCTCTGGGGCCAACGTCCTGACTTTC
CASGGTGVSGANVLTF
>TRBD1|TRBV9|NA|TRBJ1-2
TGTGCCAGCACCATAGGGACAGGGGGCGGCTACACCTTC
CASTIGTGGGYTF
>NA|TRBV19|NA|TRBJ1-5
TGTGCCAGTAGTCGGCGGGGTGGGGATCAGCCCCAGCATTTT
CASSRRGGDQPQHF
>TRBD2|TRBV9|NA|TRBJ2-1
TGTGCCAGCAGCGTAGCCCCGACTAGCGGGAGGGCTGAGCAGTTCTTC
CASSVAPTSGRAEQFF
>NA|TRBV6-4|NA|TRBJ1-2
TGTGCCAGCAGCCCGACAGGTTCCGCTAACTATGGCTACACCTTC
CASSPTGSANYGYTF
>NA|TRBV10-3|NA|TRBJ1-2
TGTGCCATCAGTGTACAAACGGGGGGCTACACCTTC
CAISVQTGGYTF
>TRBD1|TRBV2|NA|TRBJ1-5
TGTGCCAGCGGGGGACAGGGGGCGAACAATCAGCCCCAGCATTTT
CASGGQGANNQPQHF
>TRBD2|TRBV5-1|NA|TRBJ2-3
TGCGCCAGCAGCTTGATAGCGGGGACTTCCACAGATACGCAGTATTTT
CASSLIAGTSTDTQYF
>NA|TRBV12-5|NA|TRBJ1-4
TGTGCTAGTGGTTTGGTAACGTCGGGGAATGATGAAAAACTGTTTTTT
CASGLVTSGNDEKLFF
>TRBD1|TRBV11-2|NA|TRBJ1-2
TGTGCCAGCAGCTTAATGCAGGGGGCTGCAGGGGGCTACACCTTC
CASSLMQGAAGGYTF
>TRBD1|TRBV7-2|NA|TRBJ2-3
TGTGCCAGCAGCCCCGGGACAGACCGTCACCCTGCCACAGATACGCAGTATTTT
CASSPGTDRHPATDTQYF
>NA|TRBV21-1|NA|TRBJ1-5
TGTGCCAGCAGCAAAGCCCGGACAGGGGATCAGCCCCAGCATTTT
CASSKARTGDQPQHF
>NA|TRBV28|NA|TRBJ1-4
TGTGCCAGCAGTCCACGGACACCGACAAATGAAAAACTGTTTTTT
CASSPRTPTNEKLFF
>NA|TRBV28|NA|TRBJ1-5
TGTGCCAGCAGTTTGGGGGCAGCCCAGCATTTT
CASSLGAAQHF
>TRBD2|TRBV6-6|NA|TRBJ2-7
TGTGCCAGCAGCCTTGGGACTAGCCAACCCAAGCAGTACTTC
CASSLGTSQPKQYF
>NA|TRBV7-8|few|TRBJ1-4
TGTGCCAGCAGCCCACATGCAACTAATGAAAAACTGTTTTTT
CASSPHATNEKLFF
>TRBD2|TRBV19|NA|TRBJ2-1
TGTGCCAGTAGTGTCCGGACTAGCGGGAAGAACAATGAGCAGTTCTTC
CASSVRTSGKNNEQFF
>TRBD2|TRBV23-1|NA|TRBJ2-7
TGCGCCAGCAGTCAATCCCTAAAGGGAAGCGGGGGGAAGGCCTACGAGCAGTACTTC
CASSQSLKGSGGKAYEQYF
>NA|TRBV6-6|NA|TRBJ1-2
TGTGCCAGCGCTTGGGGGGAGGGGTATGGCTACACCTTC
CASAWGEGYGYTF
>NA|TRBV6-5|NA|TRBJ2-3
TGTGCCAGTAGGGGGACCGGCATGAGCACAGATACGCAGTATTTT
CASRGTGMSTDTQYF
>NA|TRBV10-1|NA|TRBJ2-3
TGCGCCAGCAGACCCTACAACGGGGATACGCAGTATTTT
CASRPYNGDTQYF
>NA|TRBV6-1|NA|TRBJ1-1
TGTGCCAGCAACCGACAGCCACCGAACACTGAAGCTTTCTTT
CASNRQPPNTEAFF
>NA|TRBV6-6|NA|TRBJ1-2
TGTGCCAGCAGTTACTCGTGGCATGGTGGCTACACCTTC
CASSYSWHGGYTF
>TRBD1|TRBV19|NA|TRBJ1-1
TGTGCCAGTAGTATAGGACAGGGGGGCACTGAAGCTTTCTTT
CASSIGQGGTEAFF
>NA|TRBV28|NA|TRBJ2-3
TGTGCCAGCAGTTTAGGGCAGGGGCGCACAGATACGCAGTATTTT
CASSLGQGRTDTQYF